This T cell receptor (beta chain) comes out of a study of regulatory T cells in long-lasting Graves disease. Construction of the TCR beta libraries employed iRepertoire HTBI primers in conjunction with Arm-PCR of CDR3 regions. TCRdb called the multiplex PCR reads again in MiXCR, with one record for every CDR3 protein. The sample comprises 530,000 or so distinct CDR3 sequences, 15% to 20% of which are singletons, and about 12% rests with the top ten. This clonotype was detected only a few times. What it recognizes is unknown. Time point defined: newly diagnosed GD, antithyroid drugs for less than 3 months. RNA extracted from PBMCs served as the sequencing template. Study results and limitations: Persistent disease preferred TRBV28, TRBJ1-2 and TRBJ2-5.

The CDR3 is 14 residues long. Germline V gives CDR1 SGDLS, CDR2 YYNGEE. V lost 0 bases and J 6 bases, leaving 7 bases between the germline ends. This same sample was also taken into another study, of T cells in Graves' hyperthyroidism and ophthalmopathy. That paper states: Within blood appeared most thyroid clonotypes that had expanded above 0.001. Model-based prediction identified ophthalmopathy a median approximately 6.2 months prior to its onset.

The input for sequencing was peripheral blood mononuclear cells (PBMCs), taken at new diagnosis, from a patient treated with antithyroid drugs. J is TRBJ1-6 and V is TRBV9, with D unclear. The receptor was isolated from a man younger than 35 with Graves disease. Written as DNA, the CDR3 is TGTGCCAGCAGCGTAGTCGAGGGTAATTCACCCCTCCACTTT. Encoded protein: CASSVVEGNSPLHF.